The TCR beta chain described here comes from a study of blood T cell repertoires in COVID-19. Study details: Acute and convalescent COVID-19 specimens originated in the United States, Italy and Spain. PBMCs, B-cell-depleted T cells, or T cells provided the cDNA or gDNA that made up the material.

V was cut by 0 bases and J by 6 bases, with 6 bases left in between. In germline, CDR1 is SGHNT, CDR2 YYREEE (reference sequence). This CDR3 is built from 13 residues. In the authors' methods: Quantification of nucleated cells was approximated via reference gene primer amplification. Produced via immunoSEQ multiplex PCR; TCRdb's table is partial and in-frame only. The V and J calls and clone size are taken from that table; D and trimming were inferred from the DNA. The data show 150,000 to 200,000 clones, roughly 90% seen once. The rearrangement joins TRBV5-4 to TRBJ2-2; possible D gene TRBD2, 5 bases. The receptor comes from a woman between 45 and 60 years old with acute or convalescent COVID-19. Sequencing used peripheral blood. CDR3: CASSLVEAGELFF. In DNA, the CDR3 is TGTGCCAGCAGCTTGGTGGAGGCCGGGGAGCTGTTTTTT.